Described below is a single T cell receptor (beta chain) sequence and its context. The CDR3 spans 17 residues. Germline-derived CDR1 and CDR2 are SNHLY and FYNNEI. With 1 base clipped from V and 2 bases from J, the junction kept 10 bases outside the gene matches. This entry belongs to a study of OX40 agonist ivuxolimab in advanced cancers. Profiling relied on immunoSEQ multiplex PCR, and the TCRdb table lists in-frame clones only, not all of them. The sample gives about 20,000 clones, over 75% of which show up once; 30% is in the top ten. This TCR was sampled from an adult with an advanced solid tumor such as melanoma, head and neck, liver or kidney cancer. The V gene is TRBV2, the J gene TRBJ1-2, with 7 bases fitting TRBD1. The sequencing used CD4+ or CD8+ T cells sorted from blood, collected in a trial of the OX40 agonist ivuxolimab. The CDR3 spells CASSEVTQGKENYGYTF. The CDR3, as DNA: TGTGCCAGCAGTGAAGTAACACAGGGGAAGGAGAACTATGGCTACACCTTC.